A single sample is the source of the 16 T cell receptor beta chains below, sequenced in a study of T-cell reconstitution after alpha-beta-depleted transplantation in children. Unique molecular identifiers were incorporated when the TCRbeta library was constructed. TCRdb processed the PCR reads anew with MiXCR; each CDR3 protein has one entry. The table has around 530,000 distinct CDR3 sequences, approximately 32% seen once; the top ten hold about 2.3%. The sequenced sample was PBMCs from the stem cell graft donor, obtained from the stem cell graft. The receptor source for this set is a human donor who donated a stem cell graft to a child with aplastic anemia.

V usage is TRBV11-3 and J usage is TRBJ2-5; D is unclear. V was cut by 3 bases and J by 3 bases, with 5 bases left in between. CDR1 and CDR2 from the germline V gene are SGHNT and YENEEA. The length of the CDR3 is 12 residues. CDR3 in amino acids: CASSFLEETQYF. In DNA form, the CDR3 reads TGTGCCAGCAGCTTTTTGGAAGAGACCCAGTACTTC.

This chain links TRBV20-1 with TRBJ2-1; no clear D gene. Between the trimmed V and J ends, which lost 8 bases and 7 bases, there was a span of 15 bases. Germline V gene lookup returns CDR1 DFQATT and CDR2 SNEGSKA (reference sequence). CDR3 length: 12 amino acids. The CDR3 bases are TGCAGTAAGGCCGGACGGAATAATGAGCAGTTCTTC. It specifies CSKAGRNNEQFF.

The chain joins TRBV28 to TRBJ2-7; 9 bases line up with TRBD1. Looked up from germline, CDR1 is MDHEN and CDR2 is SYDVKM. V shed 4 bases, J shed 2 bases, and the junction held 18 bases outside the gene matches. CDR3 length: 19 residues. The CDR3 sequence: CASSSSFTQGQGLAYEQYF. CDR3 DNA sequence: TGTGCCAGCAGTTCGAGCTTCACTCAGGGACAGGGATTAGCCTACGAGCAGTACTTC. Based on the CDR3 plus reference TRBV28 and TRBJ2-7, the full variable domain is DVKVTQSSRYLVKRTGEKVFLECVQDMDHENMFWYRQDPGLGLRLIYFSYDVKMKEKGDIPEGYSVSREKKERFSLILESASTNQTSMYLCASSSSFTQGQGLAYEQYFGPGTRLTVT.

The chain recombines TRBV4-2 with TRBJ1-4; TRBD1 might be the D (6 bases). CDR1 is LGHNA and CDR2 is YNFKEQ in the germline V gene. This CDR3 region has 19 residues. The V end lost 8 bases, the J end lost 7 bases, and 32 bases lay between the germline ends. The CDR3 DNA sequence: TGTGCCAGCTCCTCAATATCCCCCACACAGGGTTCCGGGAGTGAAAAACTGTTTTTT. Protein product: CASSSISPTQGSGSEKLFF.

This clonotype has only a few counts. The rearrangement uses TRBV29-1 and TRBJ2-5, with 11 positions matching TRBD2. The V gene's germline CDR1 is SQVTM and CDR2 ANQGSEA. V lost 4 bases and J lost 5; bases outside the gene matches: 3. This CDR3 region has 13 residues. CDR3 amino acids: CSVAASGRETQYF. The DNA for the CDR3 is TGCAGCGTTGCCGCTAGCGGGAGGGAGACCCAGTACTTC.

The CDR3 loop is CASSRLGGTTLADTQYF. The CDR3 region has the DNA TGTGCCAGCAGCCGTCTGGGGGGGACCACTCTAGCAGATACGCAGTATTTT. The V call is TRBV7-2, the J call TRBJ2-3; TRBD2 agrees at 7 bases. J lost 4 bases, V lost 5 bases, and 15 bases had no gene match. Germline V gives CDR1 SGHTA, CDR2 FQGNSA. The CDR3 sequence is 17 residues long.

This clonotype was picked up a small number of times. The rearrangement joins TRBV5-4 to TRBJ2-7; a possible D gene is TRBD2 (6 bases). The germline gives CDR1 SGHNT, CDR2 YYREEE (reference sequence). With 4 bases removed from V and 3 bases from J, the gap between germline ends came to 14 bases. The CDR3 extends over 14 amino acids. The CDR3 region has the DNA TGTGCCAGCAGCCCGTCACCGGGGGACTACGAGCAGTACTTC. It encodes CASSPSPGDYEQYF.

This clonotype has a handful of counts. The chain employs TRBV20-1 and TRBJ1-1; TRBD1 might be the D (5 bases). CDR1 and CDR2 from the germline V gene are DFQATT and SNEGSKA (reference sequence). The CDR3 loop spans 12 amino acids. With 5 bases removed from V and 0 bases from J, the gap between germline ends came to 7 bases. The CDR3 region is CSAGGMNTEAFF. In DNA, the CDR3 is TGCAGTGCTGGGGGGATGAACACTGAAGCTTTCTTT.

V is TRBV19 and J is TRBJ1-4; 7 bases match TRBD1. CDR3 length: 15 amino acids. The V gene's germline CDR1 is LNHDA and CDR2 SQIVND (reference sequence). Germline trimming cut 4 bases from V and 8 bases from J; bases unmatched to any gene: 10. CDR3 amino acids: CASSTLHRGREKLFF. The CDR3, as DNA: TGTGCCAGTAGTACCCTGCACAGGGGTCGCGAAAAACTGTTTTTT.

J is TRBJ1-2 and V is TRBV20-1; no clear D. CDR1 is DFQATT, CDR2 SNEGSKA, per germline (reference sequence). V was pared by 0 bases and J by 1 base, with 6 bases between. This CDR3 is built from 13 residues. CDR3 residues: CSAREDGNYGYTF. The CDR3 DNA sequence: TGCAGTGCTAGAGAGGACGGTAACTATGGCTACACCTTC.

V is TRBV27 and J is TRBJ1-2; TRBD1 matches 7 bases. After removal of 9 bases from V and 7 bases from J, the junction contained 11 bases not matched to a gene. CDR3 length: 13 residues. Germline V CDR1 and CDR2: MNHEY, SMNVEV (reference sequence). The CDR3 sequence is CASHQGVYGGYTF. The CDR3 bases are TGTGCCAGTCATCAGGGGGTATATGGTGGCTACACCTTC.

The table lists this clonotype with a few counts. This chain connects TRBV10-3 to TRBJ2-1, with TRBD2 matching over 11 bases. The CDR3 is 15 residues long. The V gene's germline CDR1 is ENHRY and CDR2 SYGVKD. V lost 4 bases, J lost 8 bases, and 7 bases stayed unmatched. The CDR3 DNA follows: TGTGCCATCAGTGCTTTAGCGGGAGGGCCCCATGAGCAGTTCTTC. Its protein is CAISALAGGPHEQFF.

This clonotype has a handful of counts. The chain has TRBV7-2 and TRBJ2-1; a weak D match, TRBD2 (6 bases). Germline CDR1 SGHTA, CDR2 FQGNSA. V was cut by 6 bases and J by 4 bases, with 10 bases left in between. The CDR3 consists of 13 residues. The CDR3 nucleotides read TGTGCCAGCAGACGGGACTTTTACAATGAGCAGTTCTTC. Protein sequence: CASRRDFYNEQFF.

In this sample, this clonotype turned up many times. The V call is TRBV12-3 or TRBV12-4, the J call TRBJ1-1; no clear D. This CDR3 has 13 amino acids. The V and J ends lost 3 bases and 0 bases respectively, with 5 bases between them. The CDR3 nucleotides are TGTGCCAGCAGTTTTCAAATGAACACTGAAGCTTTCTTT. Translation gives CASSFQMNTEAFF.

This sequence joins TRBV30 and TRBJ2-7; 9 bases fit TRBD1. V gave up 5 bases and J gave up 4 bases; unmatched junction bases: 9. The CDR3 has 14 amino acids. Looked up from germline, CDR1 is GTSNPN and CDR2 is SVGIG (reference sequence). CDR3 sequence reads: CAWAPGTGMYEQYF. The CDR3 nucleotides are TGTGCCTGGGCCCCCGGGACAGGGATGTACGAGCAGTACTTC.

The chain is built from TRBV19 and TRBJ2-5; TRBD2 is a possible D gene (5 bases). This CDR3 region has 17 residues. Trimming took 1 base from V and 4 from J, leaving 19 bases between them. Germline lookup yields CDR1 LNHDA and CDR2 SQIVND (reference sequence). This CDR3 is CASSIGVAGLSGETQYF. Here the CDR3 DNA reads TGTGCCAGTAGTATAGGAGTCGCTGGACTCTCGGGAGAGACCCAGTACTTC.